These 24 T cell receptor beta chains were sequenced from one sample in a study of blood T cell repertoires in COVID-19. The assay was immunoSEQ multiplex PCR, and TCRdb's table has in-frame clones only and misses some. The sample lists about 78,000 clones; about three quarters were seen once. The sequenced sample was peripheral blood. The receptors were sampled from a human donor in a cohort sampled during active COVID-19.

J is TRBJ1-1 and V is TRBV6-5, with TRBD1 matching over 8 bases. Germline CDR1 reads MNHEY; CDR2 reads SVGAGI. The CDR3 is made up of 13 amino acids. V gave up 6 bases and J gave up 5 bases; unmatched junction bases: 5. The CDR3 coding sequence is TGTGCCAGCAGCCAGGGGGCTGGGACTGAAGCTTTCTTT. As protein: CASSQGAGTEAFF.

The rearrangement uses TRBV11-2 and TRBJ2-3; tentatively, D is TRBD1 (5 bases). The CDR3 loop spans 16 amino acids. Trimming shortened V by 5 bases and J by 4 bases, and 19 bases separated the two germline ends. Germline loops: CDR1 SGHAT, CDR2 FQNNGV. The CDR3 reads CASSRFSDIVADTQYF. CDR3 DNA sequence: TGTGCCAGCAGCCGCTTTTCGGACATCGTCGCAGATACGCAGTATTTT.

The chain is built from TRBV7-9 and TRBJ1-2, with a tentative D call TRBD1 (5 bases). Germline CDR1 reads SEHNR; CDR2 reads FQNEAQ (reference sequence). The ends were cut back, 5 bases at V and 4 bases at J, with 17 bases in the middle. The CDR3 length is 15 residues. The CDR3 spells CASSQGGLSGYGYTF. CDR3 DNA sequence: TGTGCCAGCAGCCAGGGTGGTCTCTCGGGCTATGGCTACACCTTC.

This clone turned up a few times. The V gene is TRBV27, the J gene TRBJ2-1, with unresolved D. This CDR3 comprises 14 residues. Germline loops: CDR1 MNHEY, CDR2 SMNVEV (reference sequence). V shed 2 bases and J shed 4 bases, with 9 bases lying between them. This CDR3 reads CASSLAKSYNEQFF. CDR3 bases: TGTGCCAGCAGTTTAGCTAAAAGTTACAATGAGCAGTTCTTC.

V gene TRBV28 combines with J gene TRBJ2-7; TRBD1 might be the D (6 bases). V was shortened by 2 bases and J by 0 bases, with 14 bases between the two germline ends. CDR3 length: 16 residues. Looked up from germline, CDR1 is MDHEN and CDR2 is SYDVKM. Here the CDR3 reads CASSLLGQGPSYEQYF. CDR3 bases: TGTGCCAGCAGTTTACTGGGGCAGGGGCCCTCCTACGAGCAGTACTTC.

The chain joins TRBV15 to TRBJ1-1; weak D call: TRBD1 (5 bases). The germline CDR1 and CDR2 sequences are LNHNV and YYDKDF (reference sequence). The CDR3 has 14 amino acids. V lost 0 bases, J lost 7 bases, and 12 bases lay in between. CDR3 loop: CATSRDIRAFEAFF. DNA of the CDR3: TGTGCCACCAGCAGAGATATCAGGGCATTTGAAGCTTTCTTT.

The rearrangement joins TRBV27 to TRBJ2-7; maybe TRBD1 (5 bases). This CDR3 spans 13 amino acids. Germline V gene sequence: CDR1 MNHEY, CDR2 SMNVEV (reference sequence). V gave up 6 bases and J gave up 5 bases, with 14 bases separating them. As DNA, the CDR3 is TGTGCCAGCAGGCTGCAGGGTTCCAACGAGCAGTACTTC. Its protein product is CASRLQGSNEQYF.

V usage is TRBV5-6 and J usage is TRBJ2-2; 11 bases are shared with TRBD1. Germline V gene data show CDR1 as SGHDT and CDR2 as YYEEEE. Trimming cost V 3 bases and J 6 bases; bases outside gene matches: 1. This CDR3 is 14 amino acids long. As DNA, the CDR3 is TGTGCCAGCAGCTGGGACAGGGGGGCCGGGGAGCTGTTTTTT. Translating it yields CASSWDRGAGELFF.

The rearrangement uses TRBV6-1 and TRBJ2-3, with 13 bases fitting TRBD2. This CDR3 is built from 16 residues. V trimming: 0 bases; J trimming: 4 bases; junction bases outside the gene matches: 1. Germline V lookup: CDR1 MNHNS, CDR2 SASEGT. The CDR3 sequence is CASSEATSGGADTQYF. CDR3 nucleotide sequence: TGTGCCAGCAGTGAAGCAACTAGCGGGGGGGCAGATACGCAGTATTTT.

The chain is built from TRBV21-1 and TRBJ1-1; whether TRBD1, the table's D call, matches the DNA was not checked. TRBV21-1 is a pseudogene segment. This CDR3 spans 16 amino acids. CDR3 in amino acids: CASSKSWGAMNTEAFF. CDR3 DNA: TGTGCCAGCAGCAAATCATGGGGCGCCATGAACACTGAAGCTTTCTTT.

The gene calls are TRBV7-3 and TRBJ2-2; TRBD1 matches at 7 bases. V lost 4 bases and J lost 0; bases outside the gene matches: 2. This CDR3 spans 15 amino acids. The germline CDR1 and CDR2 sequences are SGHTA and FQGTGA. DNA of the CDR3: TGTGCCAGCAGCTCGGGACAGCCGAACACCGGGGAGCTGTTTTTT. Residues: CASSSGQPNTGELFF. Full variable domain (rest looked up from reference TRBV7-3 and TRBJ2-2): GAGVSQTPSNKVTEKGKYVELRCDPISGHTALYWYRQSLGQGPEFLIYFQGTGAADDSGLPNDRFFAVRPEGSVSTLKIQRTERGDSAVYLCASSSGQPNTGELFFGEGSRLTVL.

This clone was seen a handful of times. This chain uses TRBV5-4 with TRBJ2-1, with 7 bases matching TRBD2. V shed 4 bases and J 8 bases; nucleotides not matched to a gene: 12. Per germline, CDR1 SGHNT and CDR2 YYREEE (reference sequence). CDR3 length: 15 residues. CDR3 coding DNA: TGTGCCAGCAGCGGAAAACGGACTAGTGGCGATGAGCAGTTCTTC. Protein: CASSGKRTSGDEQFF.

The CDR3 coding sequence is TGTGCCAGCAGCGGGCTACAGGGGACCTATGGCTACACCTTC. Translation gives CASSGLQGTYGYTF. The chain recombines TRBV9 with TRBJ1-2; 7 bases fit TRBD1. The CDR3 covers 14 residues. Germline loops: CDR1 SGDLS, CDR2 YYNGEE. V was clipped by 3 bases and J by 4 bases; unmatched bases: 6.

J is TRBJ1-1 and V is TRBV25-1; 8 bases are shared with TRBD1. The germline V gene encodes CDR1 MGHDK and CDR2 SYGVNS. The J segment lost 5 bases and the V segment lost 7 bases, leaving 6 bases of the junction unmatched. The CDR3 consists of 13 residues. CDR3 sequence reads: CASIGQGRTEAFF. CDR3 DNA sequence: TGTGCCAGCATCGGACAGGGTAGGACTGAAGCTTTCTTT. Complete variable domain (other parts from reference TRBV25-1 and TRBJ1-1): EADIYQTPRYLVIGTGKKITLECSQTMGHDKMYWYQQDPGMELHLIHYSYGVNSTEKGDLSSESTVSRIRTEHFPLTLESARPSHTSQYLCASIGQGRTEAFFGQGTRLTVV.

The V gene is TRBV2, the J gene TRBJ2-7; 11 positions match TRBD1. CDR3 length: 15 amino acids. The germline CDR1 and CDR2 sequences are SNHLY and FYNNEI. The V segment lost 5 bases and the J segment 2 bases; nucleotides outside the gene matches: 5. CDR3 residues: CASSSGTGGPYEQYF. The CDR3 DNA is TGTGCCAGCAGTTCCGGGACAGGGGGACCCTACGAGCAGTACTTC.

In regard to this clone: A junction boundary mismatches the germline segment, possibly from a read error. V and J are TRBV25-1 and TRBJ1-5; TRBD1 agrees at 9 bases. The CDR3 spans 14 residues. Germline-derived CDR1 and CDR2 are MGHDK and SYGVNS. Here the CDR3 reads CASSDRGSTQPQHF. CDR3 coding DNA: TGTGCCAGCAGCGACAGGGGGAGCACTCAGCCCCAGCATTTT.

The chain has TRBV13 and TRBJ2-3; 9 bases map to TRBD1. The V gene's germline CDR1 is PRHDT and CDR2 FYEKMQ (reference sequence). With 5 bases clipped from V and 4 bases from J, the junction kept 1 base outside the gene matches. The CDR3 sequence is 13 residues long. Here the CDR3 DNA reads TGTGCCAGCAGCCGACAGGGGGCAGATACGCAGTATTTT. It translates to CASSRQGADTQYF.

This clone showed up just a few times. The CDR3 sequence is CASSHRKGQDLNTEAFF. The DNA for the CDR3 is TGTGCCAGCAGCCATCGTAAAGGACAGGACCTTAACACTGAAGCTTTCTTT. The V call is TRBV5-4, the J call TRBJ1-1, with TRBD1 identical over 7 bases. Trimming at V came to 4 bases and at J to 2 bases, leaving 14 bases not matched to a gene. The CDR3 covers 17 residues. CDR1 SGHNT and CDR2 YYREEE come from the germline V gene (reference sequence). Complete variable domain (other parts from reference TRBV5-4 and TRBJ1-1): ETGVTQSPTHLIKTRGQQVTLRCSSQSGHNTVSWYQQALGQGPQFIFQYYREEENGRGNFPPRFSGLQFPNYSSELNVNALELDDSALYLCASSHRKGQDLNTEAFFGQGTRLTVV.

This clone was seen only a few times. The J gene is TRBJ1-1, the V gene TRBV6-5; the match to TRBD1 covers 10 bases. The CDR3 has 14 amino acids. In germline, CDR1 is MNHEY, CDR2 SVGAGI. Trimming removed 4 bases from V and 5 bases from J; junction bases left unmatched: 4. The chain's CDR3 is CASSSTGGWTEAFF. CDR3 in DNA: TGTGCCAGCAGTTCGACAGGGGGCTGGACTGAAGCTTTCTTT.

J is TRBJ2-7 and V is TRBV28, with D unclear. Germline-derived CDR1 and CDR2 are MDHEN and SYDVKM. CDR3 length: 13 residues. V was shortened by 8 bases and J by 1 base, with 12 bases between the two germline ends. The CDR3, as DNA: TGTGCCAGCGCGTCCAGGATGTCCTACGAGCAGTACTTC. Translating gives CASASRMSYEQYF.

This rearrangement joins TRBV27 to TRBJ1-2; the match to TRBD1 covers 7 bases. Trimming cost V 5 bases and J 4 bases; bases outside gene matches: 10. CDR3 length equals 15 residues. The germline V gene has CDR1 MNHEY and CDR2 SMNVEV (reference sequence). The CDR3 DNA is TGTGCCAGCAGTCCGGCCTCAGGGGGAAGCTATGGCTACACCTTC. Its translation: CASSPASGGSYGYTF.

V gene TRBV15 combines with J gene TRBJ2-1; TRBD1 agrees at 7 bases. Germline V CDR1 and CDR2: LNHNV, YYDKDF (reference sequence). With V trimmed by 4 bases and J by 5 bases, 11 bases remained unmatched. This CDR3 has 16 amino acids. CDR3 sequence: CATSTIDRVWDNEQFF. The DNA of the CDR3 is TGTGCCACCAGCACTATCGACAGGGTGTGGGACAATGAGCAGTTCTTC.

The chain has TRBV29-1 and TRBJ1-5, with a tentative D call TRBD1 (6 bases). Germline CDR1 and CDR2: SQVTM and ANQGSEA. This CDR3 has 17 residues. V shed 0 bases and J shed 0 bases, with 15 bases lying between them. The CDR3 DNA is TGCAGCGTTGAAGACGGACAGTTTGACTATAGCAATCAGCCCCAGCATTTT. This sequence encodes CSVEDGQFDYSNQPQHF.

In its sample, this clone was seen once. The chain uses TRBV6-6 and TRBJ1-3; D is unclear. CDR1 and CDR2 from the germline V gene are MNHNY and SVGAGI (reference sequence). V was clipped by 6 bases and J by 2 bases, with 14 bases between them. There are 15 residues in the CDR3. CDR3: CASSPSGGAGNTIYF. The CDR3 DNA sequence: TGTGCCAGCAGCCCCTCAGGCGGGGCTGGAAACACCATATATTTT.